Below, 10 T cell receptor beta chains from the same sample are listed, as sequenced in a study of blood T cell repertoires in COVID-19. The assay was immunoSEQ multiplex PCR, and TCRdb's table has in-frame clones only and misses some. The repertoire holds 52,000 or so clones, roughly 90% seen once, with nearly 10% in the top ten. Sequencing input: peripheral blood. The origin of the receptors is a woman older than 75 with acute or convalescent COVID-19.

This chain connects TRBV5-1 to TRBJ1-1; D perhaps matches TRBD1 (6 bases). Germline V lookup: CDR1 SGHRS, CDR2 YFSETQ. This CDR3 is built from 14 residues. Trimming shortened V by 2 bases and J by 4 bases, and 12 bases separated the two germline ends. The CDR3 nucleotides read TGCGCCAGCAGCTTACAGGGCGAGGTCACTGAAGCTTTCTTT. This gives the protein CASSLQGEVTEAFF. Combining the CDR3 with reference TRBV5-1 and TRBJ1-1 gives the whole variable domain KAGVTQTPRYLIKTRGQQVTLSCSPISGHRSVSWYQQTPGQGLQFLFEYFSETQRNKGNFPGRFSGRQFSNSRSEMNVSTLELGDSALYLCASSLQGEVTEAFFGQGTRLTVV.

V gene TRBV4-1 combines with J gene TRBJ2-1; D may be TRBD2 (5 bases). Per the germline V gene, CDR1 is MGHRA and CDR2 is YSYEKL. The V gene lost 4 bases and the J gene lost 0 bases, with 22 bases spanning the gap. The CDR3 totals 19 residues. The DNA for the CDR3 is TGCGCCAGCAGCCTCTCCCCACCGGGAAGCGGTGTCTCCTACAATGAGCAGTTCTTC. Protein: CASSLSPPGSGVSYNEQFF.

This clone was observed a single time. V gene TRBV19 combines with J gene TRBJ1-5, with 8 bases lining up with TRBD1. V lost 4 bases to trimming and J lost 0 bases; unmatched junction nucleotides: 5. This CDR3 has 16 amino acids. Germline CDR1 and CDR2: LNHDA and SQIVND (reference sequence). The CDR3 nucleotides read TGTGCCAGTAGTAGGAAGACAGGGGATAGCAATCAGCCCCAGCATTTT. Amino acids: CASSRKTGDSNQPQHF.

V is TRBV7-9 and J is TRBJ1-2; D is undetermined. The CDR3 contains 14 residues. CDR1 is SEHNR, CDR2 FQNEAQ, per germline (reference sequence). Trimming pared 5 bases from V and 4 bases from J, leaving 14 bases between. In DNA form, the CDR3 reads TGTGCCAGCAGCCAAGAGGGTGCCACCTATGGCTACACCTTC. Encoded protein: CASSQEGATYGYTF.

The chain employs TRBV18 and TRBJ1-1; D might be TRBD1 (5 bases). Per the germline V gene, CDR1 is KGHSH and CDR2 is LQKENI. The ends were cut back, 8 bases at V and 1 base at J, with 11 bases in the middle. The CDR3 covers 13 residues. The CDR3 reads CASAAGENTEAFF. The CDR3 DNA follows: TGTGCCAGCGCCGCGGGGGAGAACACTGAAGCTTTCTTT. The full variable domain, rest sourced from reference TRBV18 and TRBJ1-1, is NAGVMQNPRHLVRRRGQEARLRCSPMKGHSHVYWYRQLPEEGLKFMVYLQKENIIDESGMPKERFSAEFPKEGPSILRIQQVVRGDSAAYFCASAAGENTEAFFGQGTRLTVV.

The rearrangement joins TRBV6-2 or TRBV6-3 to TRBJ2-7; 8 positions agree with TRBD1. V was pared by 5 bases and J by 4 bases, with 10 bases of the junction left unmatched. Germline V CDR1 and CDR2: MNHEY, SVGEGT. The CDR3 consists of 15 residues. The CDR3 reads CASSAGGLKGYEQYF. The CDR3 region has the DNA TGTGCCAGCAGTGCAGGGGGCCTAAAGGGATACGAGCAGTACTTC.

The rearrangement uses TRBV18 and TRBJ1-2, with D possibly TRBD1 on 5 matching bases. The germline V gene encodes CDR1 KGHSH and CDR2 LQKENI. With 3 bases removed from V and 2 bases from J, the gap between germline ends came to 10 bases. This CDR3 region has 14 residues. In DNA, the CDR3 is TGTGCCAGCTCACCTCCCTCAGGGAACTATGGCTACACCTTC. It codes for CASSPPSGNYGYTF.

The chain carries TRBV7-2 and TRBJ2-3, with a possible D match to TRBD1 (6 bases). The CDR3 has 15 residues. V was trimmed by 1 base and J by 4 bases, leaving 12 bases between them. Germline V gene lookup returns CDR1 SGHTA and CDR2 FQGNSA. As DNA, the CDR3 is TGTGCCAGCAGCTTAGGTTTTCAGGGGCCAGATACGCAGTATTTT. Its translation is CASSLGFQGPDTQYF.

The V and J genes are TRBV19 and TRBJ1-5; possibly TRBD1 for D (6 bases). In germline, CDR1 is LNHDA, CDR2 SQIVND (reference sequence). V lost 5 bases and J lost 7, with 18 bases in between. This CDR3 comprises 15 residues. CDR3 protein: CASSSQSGGWQPQHF. In DNA form, the CDR3 reads TGTGCCAGTAGTTCCCAAAGTGGGGGCTGGCAGCCCCAGCATTTT.

The chain links TRBV10-2 to TRBJ2-7; perhaps TRBD2 as D (6 bases). CDR1 WSHSY and CDR2 SAAADI come from the germline V gene. This CDR3 has 16 amino acids. V gave up 3 bases and J gave up 5 bases, with 20 bases separating them. The CDR3 bases are TGCGCCAGCAGTGAAGTCCCCTTTACCGGGAGCAACGAGCAGTACTTC. It is translated as CASSEVPFTGSNEQYF.